This entry lists 8 T cell receptor beta chains sequenced from one sample in a study of shared T cell receptors in the human thymus. Sequencing used immunoSEQ multiplex PCR; TCRdb keeps in-frame clones, though not all of them. This sample has 700,000 to 750,000 clones, with approximately 83% found just once. These data also formed part of another study, on human thymus T cells.

Specimen: thymocytes. These receptors were taken from a girl under three years old with a congenital heart defect.

The chain uses TRBV19 and TRBJ1-6, with D unclear. CDR3 length equals 16 residues. Germline CDR1 and CDR2: LNHDA and SQIVND (reference sequence). V was shortened by 3 bases and J by 4 bases, with 13 bases between the two germline ends. CDR3 in DNA: TGTGCCAGTAGTATCAGGTTTGGGCAGTATAATTCACCCCTCCACTTT. It is translated as CASSIRFGQYNSPLHF.

The chain employs TRBV6-1 and TRBJ1-2, with a tentative D call TRBD1 (6 bases). CDR3 size: 15 residues. Germline loops: CDR1 MNHNS, CDR2 SASEGT. Trimming removed 6 bases from V and 4 bases from J, with 18 bases in between. CDR3 in amino acids: CASRLPPGQRYGYTF. CDR3 DNA: TGTGCCAGCAGATTACCCCCGGGACAACGCTATGGCTACACCTTC.

The CDR3 nucleotides are TGCAGCGTTGAAGAGGCCAGAAATACGAACACCGGGGAGCTGTTTTTT. It yields the protein CSVEEARNTNTGELFF. The chain is built from TRBV29-1 and TRBJ2-2; D is uncertain. CDR3 length: 16 residues. Trimming cost V 0 bases and J 0 bases, with 11 bases left between them. The germline V gene has CDR1 SQVTM and CDR2 ANQGSEA.

The chain has TRBV5-1 and TRBJ2-7, with TRBD1 matching over 8 bases. V dropped 2 bases and J dropped 3; count of bases not matched to a gene: 4. The CDR3 length is 14 residues. The germline gives CDR1 SGHRS, CDR2 YFSETQ. CDR3 region: CASSFRDRFYEQYF. The CDR3 DNA follows: TGCGCCAGCAGCTTTCGGGACAGGTTCTACGAGCAGTACTTC.

The gene calls are TRBV5-1 and TRBJ2-7; D remains ambiguous. Trimming left V 3 bases short and J 5 bases short, with 9 bases between. Per germline, CDR1 SGHRS and CDR2 YFSETQ. CDR3 size: 12 residues. CDR3 sequence (DNA): TGCGCCAGCAGCTCCCCAGGAAACGAGCAGTACTTC. As protein: CASSSPGNEQYF.

This clone was picked up a small number of times. One end of the junction does not line up with germline, which may come from a read error. The chain links TRBV18 to TRBJ2-1, with D perhaps matching TRBD2 (5 bases). Germline CDR1 reads KGHSH; CDR2 reads LQKENI. This CDR3 has 13 residues. The CDR3: CASSPGRGPSRVF. As DNA, the CDR3 is TGTGCCAGCTCCCCCGGACGCGGACCCTCGCGGGTCTTC.

The gene calls are TRBV5-1 and TRBJ2-5; 7 bases are shared with TRBD2. The ends lost 2 bases at V and 5 bases at J; junction bases unmatched: 9. The V gene's germline CDR1 is SGHRS and CDR2 YFSETQ. The CDR3 totals 15 residues. Here the CDR3 reads CASSFLRLAWETQYF. The CDR3 bases are TGCGCCAGCAGCTTTTTGCGACTAGCCTGGGAGACCCAGTACTTC.

V is TRBV28 and J is TRBJ2-7; 8 bases match TRBD2. V was clipped by 6 bases and J by 2 bases; unmatched bases: 3. CDR1 is MDHEN, CDR2 SYDVKM, per germline. The CDR3 extends over 13 amino acids. CDR3 residues: CASRTSEAYEQYF. The CDR3 DNA sequence: TGTGCCAGCAGGACTAGCGAAGCCTACGAGCAGTACTTC.